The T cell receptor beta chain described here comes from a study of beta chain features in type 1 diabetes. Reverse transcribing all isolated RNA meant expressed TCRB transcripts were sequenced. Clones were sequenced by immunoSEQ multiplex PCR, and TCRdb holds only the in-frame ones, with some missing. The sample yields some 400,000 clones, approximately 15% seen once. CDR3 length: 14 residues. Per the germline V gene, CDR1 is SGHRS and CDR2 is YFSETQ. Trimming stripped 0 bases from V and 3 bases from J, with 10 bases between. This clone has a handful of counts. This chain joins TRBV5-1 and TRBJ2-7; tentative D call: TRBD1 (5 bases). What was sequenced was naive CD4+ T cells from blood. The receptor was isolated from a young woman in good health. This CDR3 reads CASSLGTSDYEQYF. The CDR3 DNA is TGCGCCAGCAGCTTGGGGACAAGCGACTACGAGCAGTACTTC.